The 28 T cell receptor beta chains in this list originate from one sample, sequenced in a study of tumor-infiltrating lymphocytes in localized non-small cell lung cancer. The assay was immunoSEQ multiplex PCR, and TCRdb's table has in-frame clones only and misses some. Here the sample spans 8,000 to 10,000 clones, roughly 80% being singletons. The sequencing input was uninvolved lung tissue not adjacent to the tumor. These receptors were obtained from a human donor with non-small cell lung cancer.

Only a few counts were recorded for this clone. This chain uses TRBV4-1 with TRBJ1-1; D is uncertain. The CDR3 extends over 13 amino acids. V lost 6 bases, J lost 2 bases, and 10 bases lay in between. Germline V gene data show CDR1 as MGHRA and CDR2 as YSYEKL. This chain's CDR3 is CASRRTDNTEAFF. The CDR3, as DNA: TGCGCCAGCAGGCGGACGGATAACACTGAAGCTTTCTTT.

The gene calls are TRBV7-2 and TRBJ1-6, with 8 positions matching TRBD1. The V and J ends lost 1 base and 15 bases, in that order; junction bases with no gene match: 8. The CDR3 contains 14 residues. The germline V gene encodes CDR1 SGHTA and CDR2 FQGNSA. The CDR3 DNA reads as TGTGCCAGCAGCTTAGGACAGGGGCCCCTCCTCCTCCACTTT. This codes for CASSLGQGPLLLHF.

The chain employs TRBV7-2 and TRBJ1-2; possibly TRBD1 for D (5 bases). Trimming shortened V by 8 bases and J by 4 bases, and 8 bases separated the two germline ends. The germline V gene has CDR1 SGHTA and CDR2 FQGNSA. This CDR3 is built from 11 residues. CDR3 region: CASLGRYGYTF. Written as DNA, the CDR3 is TGTGCCAGCTTGGGGCGCTATGGCTACACCTTC. The complete variable domain, with remaining parts taken from reference TRBV7-2 and TRBJ1-2, reads GAGVSQSPSNKVTEKGKDVELRCDPISGHTALYWYRQSLGQGLEFLIYFQGNSAPDKSGLPSDRFSAERTGGSVSTLTIQRTQQEDSAVYLCASLGRYGYTFGSGTRLTVV.

J is TRBJ1-1 and V is TRBV4-2; a possible D gene is TRBD1 (5 bases). This CDR3 comprises 14 residues. Trimming removed 0 bases at V and 8 bases at J, with 13 bases between. In germline, CDR1 is LGHNA, CDR2 YNFKEQ. The CDR3 coding sequence is TGTGCCAGCAGCCAAGAGGACATACTCAGCGAAGCTTTCTTT. This codes for CASSQEDILSEAFF.

V and J are TRBV11-3 and TRBJ1-1; no reliable D call. The CDR3 extends over 13 amino acids. Trimming shortened V by 0 bases and J by 1 base, and 3 bases separated the two germline ends. The germline V gene encodes CDR1 SGHNT and CDR2 YENEEA. The CDR3 bases are TGTGCCAGCAGCTTAGATAGGAACACTGAAGCTTTCTTT. Translating gives CASSLDRNTEAFF.

The chain links TRBV7-3 to TRBJ1-1; D is unresolved. CDR1 and CDR2 (germline): SGHTA, FQGTGA. V was pared by 7 bases and J by 1 base, with 13 bases between. The CDR3 runs 14 residues. The CDR3 nucleotides are TGTGCCAGCACCGAATATTACGGGAACACTGAAGCTTTCTTT. Translating it yields CASTEYYGNTEAFF.

This chain uses TRBV5-8 with TRBJ1-1; 7 bases line up with TRBD1. The CDR3 loop spans 15 amino acids. V trimming: 7 bases; J trimming: 0 bases; junction bases outside the gene matches: 9. Germline V CDR1 and CDR2: SGHTS, YDEGEE. The CDR3 loop reads CASGRQGNMNTEAFF. The CDR3 region has the DNA TGTGCCAGCGGGCGACAGGGTAATATGAACACTGAAGCTTTCTTT.

The chain is built from TRBV5-4 and TRBJ1-2, with TRBD1 identical over 7 bases. CDR1 SGHNT and CDR2 YYREEE come from the germline V gene (reference sequence). This CDR3 has 16 amino acids. Trimming removed 4 bases from V and 3 bases from J; junction bases left unmatched: 12. The CDR3 sequence: CASSTSTGLNYYGYTF. The CDR3 DNA reads as TGTGCCAGCAGCACCTCGACAGGGCTCAATTACTATGGCTACACCTTC.

The chain uses TRBV5-3 and TRBJ1-2, with unresolved D. TRBV5-3 is noted as an ORF with a role that remains uncertain. Trimming took off 1 base at V and 2 bases at J, with 18 bases between the two ends. The CDR3 has 17 amino acids. The DNA of the CDR3 is TGTGCCAGAAGCTTGCGGGAGTGCTTAGGCTGGAACTATGGCTACACCTTC. This sequence encodes CARSLRECLGWNYGYTF.

This clone was seen only a few times. The chain carries TRBV10-2 and TRBJ1-5, with D maybe TRBD1 (5 bases). Germline V gives CDR1 WSHSY, CDR2 SAAADI. This CDR3 contains 16 residues. Trimming cost V 0 bases and J 9 bases, with 18 bases left between them. CDR3 loop: CASSESKPGGQGPQHF. CDR3 sequence (DNA): TGCGCCAGCAGTGAGTCGAAGCCTGGCGGTCAGGGGCCCCAGCATTTT.

The CDR3 region is CASSSGQGGEKLFF. As DNA, the CDR3 is TGTGCCAGCAGCTCCGGACAGGGGGGAGAAAAACTGTTTTTT. The chain carries TRBV9 and TRBJ1-4, with 10 nucleotides matching TRBD1. Germline V lookup: CDR1 SGDLS, CDR2 YYNGEE. J gave up 8 bases and V 4 bases, and 5 bases lay outside the gene matches. The CDR3 is made up of 14 amino acids.

The chain joins TRBV5-1 to TRBJ2-3, with a possible D match to TRBD2 (6 bases). V was cut by 7 bases and J by 0 bases, with 18 bases left in between. Germline CDR1 is SGHRS and CDR2 is YFSETQ. The CDR3 spans 16 residues. The CDR3 DNA sequence: TGCGCCAGCGCCCGACTCCCTAGCGAAAGCACAGATACGCAGTATTTT. It specifies CASARLPSESTDTQYF.

V and J are TRBV5-8 and TRBJ2-7; tentative D call: TRBD1 (5 bases). From germline, CDR1 is SGHTS and CDR2 YDEGEE. This CDR3 has 12 residues. V gave up 4 bases and J gave up 7 bases, with 12 bases separating them. The CDR3 region has the DNA TGTGCCAGCAGCCGTACAGGATGGGAGCAGTACTTC. As protein: CASSRTGWEQYF.

In regard to this clone: At one of its ends the junction is not consistent with the germline gene, which may arise from a read error. The chain uses TRBV11-2 and TRBJ2-3; perhaps TRBD1 as D (5 bases). This CDR3 is 14 amino acids long. Germline loops: CDR1 SGHAT, CDR2 FQNNGV. This chain's CDR3 is CASSLGGAGDTQYF. The CDR3 region has the DNA TGTGCCAGCAGTTTAGGTGGGGCAGGAGATACGCAGTATTTT. The entire variable domain, with the rest obtained from reference TRBV11-2 and TRBJ2-3, is as follows: EAGVAQSPRYKIIEKRQSVAFWCNPISGHATLYWYQQILGQGPKLLIQFQNNGVVDDSQLPKDRFSAERLKGVDSTLKIQPAKLEDSAVYLCASSLGGAGDTQYFGPGTRLTVL.

The chain employs TRBV7-8 and TRBJ2-1, with 15 bases lining up with TRBD2. Germline CDR1 reads SGHVS; CDR2 reads FQNEAQ. V shed 1 base and J 2 bases; nucleotides not matched to a gene: 3. This CDR3 region has 18 residues. The CDR3 DNA reads TGTGCCAGCAGCTTAGTAGGGACTAGCGGGGGGACCTACAATGAGCAGTTCTTC. Its translation is CASSLVGTSGGTYNEQFF. Drawing the rest from reference TRBV7-8 and TRBJ2-1, the complete variable domain is GAGVSQSPRYKVAKRGQDVALRCDPISGHVSLFWYQQALGQGPEFLTYFQNEAQLDKSGLPSDRFFAERPEGSVSTLKIQRTQQEDSAVYLCASSLVGTSGGTYNEQFFGPGTRLTVL.

The chain recombines TRBV5-8 with TRBJ2-7; TRBD2 matches 8 bases. In germline, CDR1 is SGHTS, CDR2 YDEGEE. The CDR3 is made up of 15 amino acids. The ends lost 6 bases at V and 1 base at J; junction bases unmatched: 9. CDR3 sequence: CASTRGGGFSYEQYF. Here the CDR3 DNA reads TGTGCCAGCACCCGGGGGGGAGGCTTTTCCTACGAGCAGTACTTC.

Only one count was recorded for this clone. In DNA form, the CDR3 reads TGCGCCAGCAGCTTGGCGCCCAGCGGGGGGGGAACAGATACGCAGTATTTT. Encoded protein: CASSLAPSGGGTDTQYF. The J gene is TRBJ2-3, the V gene TRBV5-1, with 10 bases lining up with TRBD2. Per the germline V gene, CDR1 is SGHRS and CDR2 is YFSETQ. This CDR3 has 17 residues. The V segment lost 0 bases and the J segment 3 bases; nucleotides outside the gene matches: 7.

V usage is TRBV27 and J usage is TRBJ1-4; 12 nucleotides align to TRBD1. From germline, CDR1 is MNHEY and CDR2 SMNVEV (reference sequence). CDR3 size: 14 residues. V was pared by 1 base and J by 11 bases, with 2 bases of the junction left unmatched. The CDR3 spells CASSLWGQGAKLFF. CDR3 sequence (DNA): TGTGCCAGCAGTTTATGGGGACAGGGGGCGAAACTGTTTTTT.

This sequence joins TRBV18 and TRBJ2-7; possibly TRBD1 or TRBD2 for D (5 bases each). V was clipped by 6 bases and J by 2 bases, with 14 bases between them. Germline loops: CDR1 KGHSH, CDR2 LQKENI. This CDR3 comprises 14 residues. CDR3 bases: TGTGCCAGCTCGCCGCCGGGACGGCCCTACGAGCAGTACTTC. Its protein product is CASSPPGRPYEQYF.

In this sample, this clone turned up once. This chain connects TRBV30 to TRBJ1-2; 7 positions match TRBD1. The germline CDR1 and CDR2 sequences are GTSNPN and SVGIG (reference sequence). This CDR3 is 10 amino acids long. The CDR3 here is CAGQDPGYTF. CDR3 coding DNA: TGTGCTGGACAGGACCCTGGCTACACCTTC. The full variable domain, its missing parts supplied by reference TRBV30 and TRBJ1-2, is SQTIHQWPATLVQPVGSPLSLECTVEGTSNPNLYWYRQAAGRGLQLLFYSVGIGQISSEVPQNLSASRPQDRQFILSSKKLLLSDSGFYLCAGQDPGYTFGSGTRLTVV.

This clone was observed a single time. This chain joins TRBV9 and TRBJ2-7; D is uncertain. V lost 0 bases to trimming and J lost 2 bases, with 9 bases between them. The CDR3 covers 14 residues. The germline gives CDR1 SGDLS, CDR2 YYNGEE. CDR3 bases: TGTGCCAGCAGCGTAGATGTCGGGCCCTACGAGCAGTACTTC. It encodes CASSVDVGPYEQYF. The full variable domain, with the rest looked up from reference TRBV9 and TRBJ2-7, is DSGVTQTPKHLITATGQRVTLRCSPRSGDLSVYWYQQSLDQGLQFLIQYYNGEERAKGNILERFSAQQFPDLHSELNLSSLELGDSALYFCASSVDVGPYEQYFGPGTRLTVT.

This clone ranks as medium-sized (0.01 to 0.1%). The rearrangement joins TRBV6-1 to TRBJ2-7; TRBD2 matches 10 bases. Trimming at V came to 1 base and at J to 7 bases, leaving 7 bases not matched to a gene. This CDR3 region has 15 residues. Germline V gives CDR1 MNHNS, CDR2 SASEGT. CDR3 nucleotides: TGTGCCAGCAGTGAAGGGGGGAGCGGGGGGGCTGAGCAGTACTTC. Its translation is CASSEGGSGGAEQYF.

CDR3 nucleotides: TGTGCCAGCAGCTTAGTGCAGGAGACGGGCTACACCTTC. As protein: CASSLVQETGYTF. V and J are TRBV7-9 and TRBJ1-2; no definite D call. Per germline, CDR1 SEHNR and CDR2 FQNEAQ (reference sequence). The CDR3 covers 13 residues. The V and J ends lost 1 base and 8 bases respectively, with 11 bases between them. Looking up the rest from reference TRBV7-9 and TRBJ1-2 gives the full variable domain: DTGVSQNPRHKITKRGQNVTFRCDPISEHNRLYWYRQTLGQGPEFLTYFQNEAQLEKSRLLSDRFSAERPKGSFSTLEIQRTEQGDSAMYLCASSLVQETGYTFGSGTRLTVV.

Only one count was recorded for this clone. The chain is built from TRBV4-2 and TRBJ1-6; no reliable D call. V dropped 0 bases and J dropped 7 bases, with 7 bases sitting between them. Germline assignment: CDR1 LGHNA and CDR2 YNFKEQ. The CDR3 sequence is 14 residues long. DNA for the CDR3: TGTGCCAGCAGCCAAGATGAGGAAAATTCACCCCTCCACTTT. Protein: CASSQDEENSPLHF.

This clone ranks as medium-sized (0.01 to 0.1%). This chain joins TRBV4-2 and TRBJ1-1, with 8 bases identical to TRBD1. The CDR3 has 12 residues. V was pared by 6 bases and J by 4 bases, with 1 base of the junction left unmatched. Germline CDR1 reads LGHNA; CDR2 reads YNFKEQ. CDR3 in amino acids: CASRQGGTEAFF. The CDR3 bases are TGTGCCAGCAGACAGGGGGGCACTGAAGCTTTCTTT.

The chain couples TRBV6-5 to TRBJ2-4; 9 bases match TRBD1. CDR1 is MNHEY and CDR2 is SVGAGI in the germline V gene. The ends lost 4 bases at V and 2 bases at J; junction bases unmatched: 6. The CDR3 contains 16 residues. CDR3 sequence reads: CASSFGTGTSKNIQYF. The CDR3 DNA reads TGTGCCAGCAGTTTTGGGACAGGGACTTCCAAAAACATTCAGTACTTC.

J is TRBJ2-5 and V is TRBV29-1, with 8 bases aligning to TRBD1. Germline lookup yields CDR1 SQVTM and CDR2 ANQGSEA. The CDR3 has 13 amino acids. V was clipped by 6 bases and J by 6 bases; unmatched bases: 9. The CDR3 here is CSVHTTGAQTQYF. The DNA for the CDR3 is TGCAGCGTCCACACGACAGGGGCCCAGACCCAGTACTTC.

This clone was seen only once. The J gene is TRBJ1-1, the V gene TRBV28; 8 nucleotides line up with TRBD1. The CDR3 length is 14 residues. From germline, CDR1 is MDHEN and CDR2 SYDVKM. The junction had 14 bases not matched to a gene; V was cut back by 6 bases and J by 11 bases. The CDR3 region is CASRKQGGRVGAFF. The CDR3 DNA follows: TGTGCCAGCAGGAAACAGGGGGGACGTGTTGGGGCTTTCTTT. The full variable domain, with the rest looked up from reference TRBV28 and TRBJ1-1, is DVKVTQSSRYLVKRTGEKVFLECVQDMDHENMFWYRQDPGLGLRLIYFSYDVKMKEKGDIPEGYSVSREKKERFSLILESASTNQTSMYLCASRKQGGRVGAFFGQGTRLTVV.